A selection of T cell receptor beta chains follows, all from one sample in a study of response to subunit inactivated influenza vaccine. TCRdb re-analysed the RT-PCR reads in MiXCR, keeping a single row per CDR3 protein. The data show approximately 520,000 distinct CDR3 sequences, with less than 30% seen just once and less than 2.5% held by the top ten. Sequenced material: CD4+ T cells sorted from PBMCs, taken roughly 5 days after vaccination. The receptors shown here come from a man in his fifties or sixties who received an inactivated influenza vaccine. The CDR3 runs from the conserved cysteine through the conserved F or W. The order of the fields is D gene, V gene, clone size, J gene, CDR3 DNA, CDR3 protein. D genes are given only for firm matches. Size is stated for part of the rows, as once, few or many counts, or as a class when the clone is expanded.

>TRBD1|TRBV4-1|few|TRBJ1-6
TGCGCCAGCAGCCAACCTTACCTCGGGGGACAGGTCAATTCACCCCTCCACTTT
CASSQPYLGGQVNSPLHF
>TRBD2|TRBV24-1|NA|TRBJ2-1
TGTGCCACCAGGCCCTCGGGACTAGCTGGGAATGAGCAGTTCTTC
CATRPSGLAGNEQFF
>NA|TRBV29-1|few|TRBJ1-1
TGCAGCGTTTTGACCGGGGTCCAGTTGGTGGCTTTCTTT
CSVLTGVQLVAFF
>NA|TRBV15|few|TRBJ2-1
TGTGCCACCAGCAGGTCAAGGTTTGTGAATGAGCAGTTCTTC
CATSRSRFVNEQFF
>TRBD2|TRBV10-3|few|TRBJ2-5
TGTGCCATCAGAGCGGGAGACCAAGAGACCCAGTACTTC
CAIRAGDQETQYF
>NA|TRBV6-2/TRBV6-3|few|TRBJ1-2
TGTGCCAGCAAGAAGGCTGGGGACTACACCTTC
CASKKAGDYTF
>TRBD2|TRBV7-2|NA|TRBJ2-7
TGTGCCAGCAGCTTACGGGGGGTAGCAAACGAGCAGTACTTC
CASSLRGVANEQYF
>NA|TRBV11-2|NA|TRBJ2-1
TGTGCCAGCAGAAGAGGGCTAGCTGGTAGTGAGCAGTTCTTC
CASRRGLAGSEQFF
>NA|TRBV3-1|few|TRBJ1-2
TGTGCCAGCAGTCCCGATGGGGGCTATGGCTACACCTTC
CASSPDGGYGYTF
>NA|TRBV7-8|NA|TRBJ1-5
TGTGCCAGCAGCTCCCCGGCAGGGTCCCTATATAGCAATCAGCCCCAGCATTTT
CASSSPAGSLYSNQPQHF
>NA|TRBV14|NA|TRBJ2-1
TGTGCCAGCAGCCAAGATCGGGTTTCGGAGGCTGAGCAGTTCTTC
CASSQDRVSEAEQFF
>TRBD1|TRBV20-1|few|TRBJ1-1
TGCAGTGCTCGGGACAGGCTGCACACTGAAGCTTTCTTT
CSARDRLHTEAFF
>TRBD2|TRBV5-1|NA|TRBJ2-3
TGCGCCAGCAGCCCGGGACTAGCGGGAGGCATAAACACCTTAACAGATACGCAGTATTTT
CASSPGLAGGINTLTDTQYF
>TRBD1|TRBV4-3|NA|TRBJ2-1
TGCGCCAGCAGCCAGGGTCCCGGGACAGACTCCTACAATGAGCAGTTCTTC
CASSQGPGTDSYNEQFF
>TRBD2|TRBV25-1|NA|TRBJ2-5
TGTGCCAGCAGTGATTTTAGCGGGGATGAGACCCAGTACTTC
CASSDFSGDETQYF
>TRBD2|TRBV10-3|NA|TRBJ2-7
TGTGCCATCAGGAGGGTAGCGGGCGAGGTAAGCTACGAGCAGTACTTC
CAIRRVAGEVSYEQYF
>TRBD2|TRBV6-2/TRBV6-3|few|TRBJ2-1
TGTGCCAGCAGAAACGCCGCGGGGGGGCTCAATGAGCAGTTCTTC
CASRNAAGGLNEQFF
>NA|TRBV5-1|NA|TRBJ1-1
TGCGCCAGCAGCTTCGGCGAGGGTTGGGACACTGAAGCTTTCTTT
CASSFGEGWDTEAFF
>TRBD2|TRBV6-2/TRBV6-3|NA|TRBJ2-5
TGTGCCAGCAGTTACTCGACTAGCGGGGGCCCCCCTTACTTC
CASSYSTSGGPPYF
>TRBD2|TRBV4-3|NA|TRBJ2-5
TGCGCCAGCAGCCAAGGCGCGGGAGGGGAAGAGACCCAGTACTTC
CASSQGAGGEETQYF
>NA|TRBV10-3|many|TRBJ2-3
TGTGCCATCAGCCAAGAAACAGATACGCAGTATTTT
CAISQETDTQYF
>TRBD2|TRBV6-4|few|TRBJ2-1
TGTGCCAGCAGACGCCGGGGTCTGCGGGGGGGGGTTAAAGCCTCCTACAATGAGCAGTTCTTC
CASRRRGLRGGVKASYNEQFF
>TRBD2|TRBV20-1|few|TRBJ2-7
TGCAGTGCTAGAGTACGACTAGCGGGGATATATTCCTACGAGCAGTACTTC
CSARVRLAGIYSYEQYF
>TRBD1|TRBV24-1|many|TRBJ2-3
TGTGCCACCAGTGATGACAGGGGGCGCACAGATACGCAGTATTTT
CATSDDRGRTDTQYF
>TRBD1|TRBV12-3/TRBV12-4|NA|TRBJ2-4
TGTGCCAGCAGTTTAGCCGGACAGGGTCTAGGCAAAAACATTCAGTACTTC
CASSLAGQGLGKNIQYF